What follows are 4 T cell receptor beta chains derived from one specimen sequenced in a study of shared clonotypes between healthy human individuals (dated by TCRdb to 2018 to 2021). Library preparation was by the immunoSEQ multiplex PCR assay. TCRdb's version of the immuneACCESS table is confined to in-frame rearrangements and falls short of the full clone set. An unresolved V gene accounts for under half of the shortfall where checked; the remainder is of unknown origin. Across this sample there are around 2.5 million clones, with over 85% seen only once. Approximately 0.35% of the sample is held by the ten biggest clonotypes. The sequenced sample was naive CD4+ T cells from PBMCs. In the paper's terms, the cell subset or site label means: CD45RA+ positively selected. The receptors were gathered from a man between 18 and 35 years old in good health. Some clones in this sample may be carry-over from other donors' samples.

The gene calls are TRBV4-2 and TRBJ2-3, with TRBD2 matching 11 bases. Germline V gene sequence: CDR1 LGHNA, CDR2 YNFKEQ. Unmatched junction bases numbered 11, after V lost 0 bases and J lost 3 bases. The CDR3 sequence is 19 residues long. The CDR3 sequence is CASSQDGALAGGGTDTQYF. CDR3 sequence (DNA): TGTGCCAGCAGCCAAGATGGAGCTCTAGCGGGAGGCGGAACAGATACGCAGTATTTT.

V is TRBV4-1 and J is TRBJ1-2; D not certain. Germline CDR1 is MGHRA and CDR2 is YSYEKL. V lost 0 bases to trimming and J lost 2 bases, with 7 bases between them. The CDR3 consists of 14 residues. The CDR3 DNA reads TGCGCCAGCAGCCAAGAGGGCAGGAACTATGGCTACACCTTC. This gives the protein CASSQEGRNYGYTF.

The V gene is TRBV25-1, the J gene TRBJ2-7, with D possibly being TRBD1 (6 bases). V was trimmed by 6 bases and J by 5 bases, leaving 11 bases between them. CDR1 and CDR2 (germline): MGHDK, SYGVNS. The CDR3 sequence is 12 residues long. CDR3: CASSNTGHEQYF. The CDR3 coding sequence is TGTGCCAGCAGCAACACAGGGCACGAGCAGTACTTC.

The gene calls are TRBV18 and TRBJ2-4, with a tentative D call TRBD1 (6 bases). Deletions cut 0 bases from V and 8 bases from J, with 14 bases between. CDR1 and CDR2 from the germline V gene are KGHSH and LQKENI. The CDR3 is 15 residues long. The CDR3, as DNA: TGTGCCAGCTCACCACCGGTAGGTCCAGGGGACATTCAGTACTTC. It specifies CASSPPVGPGDIQYF.